These T cell receptor beta chains were read from a single sample in a study of PD-1 blockade in classical Hodgkin lymphoma. Clones were sequenced by immunoSEQ multiplex PCR, and TCRdb holds only the in-frame ones, with some missing. The sample includes around 27,000 clones, more than 80% seen only once; the top ten take around 2.3%. Specimen: CD4+ T cells from blood, collected before the fourth cycle of nivolumab. The source of these receptors is a human donor with classical Hodgkin lymphoma. Each CDR3 is given with its conserved first and last residue. The order of the fields is V gene, clone size, D gene, J gene, CDR3 protein, CDR3 DNA. A D gene is named only where the DNA matches it firmly. A clone size is listed for some rows: how often the clone was seen (once, few, many), or a class if it is expanded.

v_gene: TRBV2
abundance: .
d_gene: TRBD2
j_gene: TRBJ2-1
CDR3aa: CASKISGSSYNEQFF
CDR3nt: TGTGCCAGCAAGATTAGCGGGAGCTCCTACAATGAGCAGTTCTTC

v_gene: TRBV6-5
abundance: .
d_gene: .
j_gene: TRBJ1-1
CDR3aa: CASSTNRNTEAFF
CDR3nt: TGTGCCAGCAGCACGAACAGGAACACTGAAGCTTTCTTT

v_gene: TRBV28
abundance: .
d_gene: .
j_gene: TRBJ2-5
CDR3aa: CASSFQDRETQYF
CDR3nt: TGTGCCAGCAGTTTCCAGGACAGAGAGACCCAGTACTTC

v_gene: TRBV5-8
abundance: .
d_gene: .
j_gene: TRBJ2-2
CDR3aa: CASSPWTDNTGELFF
CDR3nt: TGTGCCAGCAGCCCCTGGACTGATAACACCGGGGAGCTGTTTTTT

v_gene: TRBV4-1
abundance: .
d_gene: .
j_gene: TRBJ2-3
CDR3aa: CASSQALVTDTQYF
CDR3nt: TGCGCCAGCAGCCAAGCACTAGTGACAGATACGCAGTATTTT

v_gene: TRBV6-1
abundance: .
d_gene: .
j_gene: TRBJ2-7
CDR3aa: CASSEVSYEQYF
CDR3nt: TGTGCCAGCAGTGAAGTCTCCTACGAGCAGTACTTC

v_gene: TRBV28
abundance: .
d_gene: TRBD2
j_gene: TRBJ2-7
CDR3aa: CASSLFREGPYEQYF
CDR3nt: TGTGCCAGCAGTTTGTTCCGGGAGGGTCCCTACGAGCAGTACTTC

v_gene: TRBV7-9
abundance: once
d_gene: .
j_gene: TRBJ1-4
CDR3aa: CASSLVIRERMTTNEKLFF
CDR3nt: TGTGCCAGCAGCTTAGTTATCAGGGAGCGGATGACAACTAATGAAAAACTGTTTTTT

v_gene: TRBV6-1
abundance: .
d_gene: TRBD1
j_gene: TRBJ1-2
CDR3aa: CASSTGDGGYTF
CDR3nt: TGTGCCAGCTCGACAGGGGATGGCGGCTACACCTTC

v_gene: TRBV21-1
abundance: few
d_gene: .
j_gene: TRBJ1-1
CDR3aa: CASSKLSGRYAPNANTEAFF
CDR3nt: TGTGCCAGCAGCAAATTGTCGGGGAGGTATGCGCCAAATGCAAACACTGAAGCTTTCTTT

v_gene: TRBV27
abundance: .
d_gene: .
j_gene: TRBJ1-2
CDR3aa: CASSLVLVGGLIYGYTF
CDR3nt: TGTGCCAGCAGTTTAGTTTTGGTTGGGGGGCTTATCTATGGCTACACCTTC

v_gene: TRBV19
abundance: few
d_gene: TRBD1
j_gene: TRBJ1-2
CDR3aa: CASSAPGTAYGYTF
CDR3nt: TGTGCCAGTAGTGCGCCAGGGACAGCCTATGGCTACACCTTC

v_gene: TRBV5-1
abundance: .
d_gene: TRBD1
j_gene: TRBJ1-1
CDR3aa: CASSLEGQGRAEAFF
CDR3nt: TGCGCCAGCAGCTTGGAGGGACAGGGAAGAGCTGAAGCTTTCTTT

v_gene: TRBV15
abundance: .
d_gene: .
j_gene: TRBJ2-3
CDR3aa: CATSRILAGVDTQYF
CDR3nt: TGTGCCACCAGCCGAATACTCGCAGGTGTAGATACGCAGTATTTT

v_gene: TRBV4-3
abundance: .
d_gene: .
j_gene: TRBJ2-5
CDR3aa: CASSQARSYGTQYF
CDR3nt: TGCGCCAGCAGCCAGGCAAGATCGTATGGGACCCAGTACTTC

v_gene: TRBV19
abundance: few
d_gene: .
j_gene: TRBJ1-2
CDR3aa: CASSEVLVGYTF
CDR3nt: TGTGCCAGCTCAGAGGTTCTAGTTGGCTACACCTTC

v_gene: TRBV27
abundance: once
d_gene: .
j_gene: TRBJ1-5
CDR3aa: CASSFRGGEPQHF
CDR3nt: TGTGCCAGCAGTTTTCGGGGGGGAGAGCCCCAGCATTTT

v_gene: TRBV29-1
abundance: .
d_gene: .
j_gene: TRBJ1-2
CDR3aa: CSVEVRQGDYGYTF
CDR3nt: TGCAGCGTTGAAGTACGGCAGGGAGACTATGGCTACACCTTC

v_gene: TRBV6-5
abundance: .
d_gene: .
j_gene: TRBJ2-2
CDR3aa: CATQGTTTGELFF
CDR3nt: TGTGCCACACAGGGTACGACCACCGGGGAGCTGTTTTTT

v_gene: TRBV11-2
abundance: .
d_gene: .
j_gene: TRBJ2-5
CDR3aa: CASSFSFSETQYF
CDR3nt: TGTGCCAGCAGCTTCAGTTTCAGTGAGACCCAGTACTTC

v_gene: TRBV7-2
abundance: .
d_gene: TRBD2
j_gene: TRBJ2-1
CDR3aa: CASSATSGRAYEQFF
CDR3nt: TGTGCCAGCAGCGCAACTAGCGGGAGGGCTTATGAGCAGTTCTTC

v_gene: TRBV5-1
abundance: few
d_gene: .
j_gene: TRBJ1-1
CDR3aa: CASSSKNTEAFF
CDR3nt: TGCGCCAGCAGCTCGAAGAACACTGAAGCTTTCTTT

v_gene: TRBV6-1
abundance: .
d_gene: .
j_gene: TRBJ2-7
CDR3aa: CASSGQGLSYEQYF
CDR3nt: TGTGCCAGCAGTGGACAGGGACTCTCCTACGAGCAGTACTTC

v_gene: TRBV5-1
abundance: .
d_gene: TRBD2
j_gene: TRBJ2-1
CDR3aa: CASSFGWEGGYNEQFF
CDR3nt: TGCGCCAGCAGCTTCGGGTGGGAGGGAGGATACAATGAGCAGTTCTTC

v_gene: TRBV19
abundance: .
d_gene: .
j_gene: TRBJ2-7
CDR3aa: CASRPPGHGDEQYF
CDR3nt: TGTGCCAGTAGACCTCCGGGACATGGTGACGAGCAGTACTTC

v_gene: TRBV11-2
abundance: .
d_gene: TRBD2
j_gene: TRBJ2-1
CDR3aa: CASRLTSGPFNEQFF
CDR3nt: TGTGCCAGCAGGTTAACTAGCGGGCCCTTCAATGAGCAGTTCTTC

v_gene: TRBV5-4
abundance: .
d_gene: .
j_gene: TRBJ2-4
CDR3aa: CASSSHGQPLAKNIQYF
CDR3nt: TGTGCCAGCAGCTCTCACGGGCAACCGTTAGCCAAAAACATTCAGTACTTC

v_gene: TRBV19
abundance: once
d_gene: TRBD2
j_gene: TRBJ2-1
CDR3aa: CASTSFSGSENEQFF
CDR3nt: TGTGCCAGTACTTCCTTTAGCGGGAGTGAGAATGAGCAGTTCTTC

v_gene: TRBV7-8
abundance: .
d_gene: TRBD1
j_gene: TRBJ1-6
CDR3aa: CASSLNTVSGGNSPLHF
CDR3nt: TGTGCCAGCAGCTTAAATACGGTGTCAGGGGGAAATTCACCCCTCCACTTT

v_gene: TRBV25-1
abundance: .
d_gene: .
j_gene: TRBJ2-7
CDR3aa: CASSEFEYEQYF
CDR3nt: TGTGCCAGCAGTGAATTCGAATACGAGCAGTACTTC

v_gene: TRBV19
abundance: once
d_gene: TRBD1
j_gene: TRBJ2-7
CDR3aa: CASSPLPGQVSYEQYF
CDR3nt: TGTGCCAGTAGTCCCCTCCCGGGACAGGTCTCCTACGAGCAGTACTTC

v_gene: TRBV27
abundance: .
d_gene: .
j_gene: TRBJ2-2
CDR3aa: CASSPRSAGELFF
CDR3nt: TGTGCCAGCAGTCCGAGGTCGGCCGGGGAGCTGTTTTTT

v_gene: TRBV29-1
abundance: .
d_gene: TRBD2
j_gene: TRBJ2-3
CDR3aa: CSGAGGTDTQYF
CDR3nt: TGCAGCGGAGCGGGAGGGACAGATACGCAGTATTTT

v_gene: TRBV5-1
abundance: .
d_gene: .
j_gene: TRBJ2-6
CDR3aa: CASSLDGANVLTF
CDR3nt: TGCGCCAGCAGCTTGGACGGGGCCAACGTCCTGACTTTC

v_gene: TRBV6-5
abundance: .
d_gene: TRBD1
j_gene: TRBJ2-1
CDR3aa: CASSYTGQGVNEQFF
CDR3nt: TGTGCCAGCAGTTACACGGGACAGGGTGTAAATGAGCAGTTCTTC

v_gene: TRBV7-9
abundance: .
d_gene: TRBD1
j_gene: TRBJ1-3
CDR3aa: CASSWDRGKNTIYF
CDR3nt: TGTGCCAGCAGCTGGGACAGGGGAAAGAACACCATATATTTT

v_gene: TRBV5-4
abundance: .
d_gene: TRBD1
j_gene: TRBJ1-4
CDR3aa: CASSFGPGQSNEKLFF
CDR3nt: TGTGCCAGCAGCTTTGGTCCGGGACAGAGTAATGAAAAACTGTTTTTT

v_gene: TRBV2
abundance: .
d_gene: TRBD2
j_gene: TRBJ2-7
CDR3aa: CASSGTLLAGGHEQYF
CDR3nt: TGTGCCAGCAGTGGGACCCTACTAGCGGGAGGCCACGAGCAGTACTTC

v_gene: TRBV5-1
abundance: .
d_gene: TRBD2
j_gene: TRBJ2-2
CDR3aa: CASSFPGTSGRGTGELFF
CDR3nt: TGCGCCAGCAGCTTCCCCGGGACTAGCGGGAGGGGCACCGGGGAGCTGTTTTTT

v_gene: TRBV5-1
abundance: .
d_gene: TRBD2
j_gene: TRBJ2-5
CDR3aa: CASSWPGGGDQETQYF
CDR3nt: TGCGCCAGCAGCTGGCCGGGCGGGGGGGATCAAGAGACCCAGTACTTC

v_gene: TRBV5-5
abundance: .
d_gene: TRBD1
j_gene: TRBJ2-7
CDR3aa: CASSLATGTVYEQYF
CDR3nt: TGTGCCAGCAGCTTGGCGACCGGGACAGTTTACGAGCAGTACTTC

v_gene: TRBV7-8
abundance: .
d_gene: .
j_gene: TRBJ1-5
CDR3aa: CASSLAGILYSNQPQHF
CDR3nt: TGTGCCAGCAGCCTGGCCGGGATCCTATATAGCAATCAGCCCCAGCATTTT

v_gene: TRBV5-1
abundance: .
d_gene: TRBD2
j_gene: TRBJ2-1
CDR3aa: CASSLALAGNNEQFF
CDR3nt: TGCGCCAGCAGCTTGGCACTAGCGGGAAACAATGAGCAGTTCTTC

v_gene: TRBV28
abundance: .
d_gene: TRBD2
j_gene: TRBJ2-7
CDR3aa: CASPPLGGGIYEQYF
CDR3nt: TGTGCCAGCCCCCCACTGGGGGGAGGGATATACGAGCAGTACTTC

v_gene: TRBV18
abundance: once
d_gene: TRBD1
j_gene: TRBJ2-7
CDR3aa: CASSPSQGAFFYEQYF
CDR3nt: TGTGCCAGCTCGCCCTCACAGGGGGCCTTTTTCTACGAGCAGTACTTC

v_gene: TRBV5-1
abundance: .
d_gene: .
j_gene: TRBJ1-1
CDR3aa: CASSSVPRGMNTEAFF
CDR3nt: TGCGCCAGCAGCTCCGTCCCCAGGGGTATGAACACTGAAGCTTTCTTT

v_gene: TRBV2
abundance: .
d_gene: .
j_gene: TRBJ1-1
CDR3aa: CASRTGEGSWLGGTEAFF
CDR3nt: TGTGCCAGCAGGACCGGGGAGGGTTCCTGGCTGGGGGGCACTGAAGCTTTCTTT

v_gene: TRBV27
abundance: few
d_gene: .
j_gene: TRBJ1-5
CDR3aa: CASSLAFSNQPQHF
CDR3nt: TGTGCCAGCAGTTTAGCCTTTAGCAATCAGCCCCAGCATTTT

v_gene: TRBV11-2
abundance: .
d_gene: TRBD2
j_gene: TRBJ2-1
CDR3aa: CASSLVAGASYNEQFF
CDR3nt: TGTGCCAGCAGCTTAGTAGCGGGAGCGAGCTACAATGAGCAGTTCTTC